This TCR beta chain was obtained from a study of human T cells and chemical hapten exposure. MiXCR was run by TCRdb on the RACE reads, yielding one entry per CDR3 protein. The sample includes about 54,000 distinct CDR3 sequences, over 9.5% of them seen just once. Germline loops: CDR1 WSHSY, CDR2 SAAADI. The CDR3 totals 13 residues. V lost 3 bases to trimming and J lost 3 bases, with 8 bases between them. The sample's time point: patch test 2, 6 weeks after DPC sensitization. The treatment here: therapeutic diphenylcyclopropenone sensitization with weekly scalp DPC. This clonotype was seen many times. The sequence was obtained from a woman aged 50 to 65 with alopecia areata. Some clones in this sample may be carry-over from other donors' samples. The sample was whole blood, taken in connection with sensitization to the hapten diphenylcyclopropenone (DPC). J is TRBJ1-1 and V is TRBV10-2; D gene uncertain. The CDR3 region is CASSEDTHTEAFF. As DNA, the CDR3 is TGCGCCAGCAGTGAAGACACTCACACTGAAGCTTTCTTT.